This T cell receptor (beta chain) comes out of a study of T cells in Graves' hyperthyroidism and ophthalmopathy. RNA transcripts provided the source from which TCR beta CDR3 regions were amplified. The TCR CDR3 first-round RT-PCR relied on the HTBI primer set. TCRdb analysed the multiplex PCR reads with MiXCR anew, one entry per CDR3 protein. The sample shows more than 550,000 distinct CDR3 sequences, 17% of them seen only once. CDR1 and CDR2 (germline): SEHNR, FQNEAQ (reference sequence). CDR3 size: 12 residues. V was shortened by 1 base and J by 11 bases, with 11 bases between the two germline ends. This clonotype was found a few times.

The source material was blood. The chain carries TRBV7-9 and TRBJ1-1; D remains unclear. The receptor was isolated from a man between 50 and 59 years old with Graves' hyperthyroidism. The CDR3 sequence is CASSLGANAAFF. The CDR3 DNA follows: TGTGCCAGCAGCTTAGGGGCGAACGCGGCTTTCTTT.